This is a list of T cell receptor beta chains from one sample in a study of CD8 T cells in ankylosing spondylitis. TCRdb reanalysed the 5' RACE reads using MiXCR and keeps one entry per CDR3 protein. The sample comprises 670,000 or so distinct CDR3 sequences, around 17% of which are singletons, and around 20% rests with the top ten. The sequencing input was blood, either unsorted or a sorted T cell fraction (not recorded which). The receptors were sampled from a male donor with ankylosing spondylitis. The CDR3 runs from the conserved cysteine through the conserved F or W. Fields, in order: J gene, clone size, V gene, D gene, CDR3 protein, CDR3 DNA. A D gene is named only where the DNA matches it firmly. Clone size is given for some rows only: seen once, a few or many times, or a class if the clone is expanded.

J gene: TRBJ2-7; clone size: -; V gene: TRBV30; D gene: -; CDR3 protein: CAWSPGYYEQYF; CDR3 DNA: TGTGCCTGGAGTCCAGGATACTACGAGCAGTACTTC
J gene: TRBJ1-2; clone size: -; V gene: TRBV12-3/TRBV12-4; D gene: TRBD1; CDR3 protein: CASSDRVNYGYTF; CDR3 DNA: TGTGCCAGCAGCGACAGGGTGAACTATGGCTACACCTTC
J gene: TRBJ2-1; clone size: -; V gene: TRBV12-3/TRBV12-4; D gene: TRBD2; CDR3 protein: CASSLSRLAGDRYNEQFF; CDR3 DNA: TGTGCCAGCAGTTTATCTCGACTAGCGGGGGACAGGTACAATGAGCAGTTCTTC
J gene: TRBJ2-7; clone size: -; V gene: TRBV5-1; D gene: -; CDR3 protein: CASSLTFSYEQYF; CDR3 DNA: TGCGCCAGCAGCCTGACATTCTCCTACGAGCAGTACTTC
J gene: TRBJ2-7; clone size: many; V gene: TRBV7-9; D gene: -; CDR3 protein: CASSLAGDYEQYF; CDR3 DNA: TGTGCCAGCAGTTTAGCAGGGGACTACGAGCAGTACTTC
J gene: TRBJ1-2; clone size: few; V gene: TRBV7-9; D gene: -; CDR3 protein: CASSLGEGAGANYGYTF; CDR3 DNA: TGTGCCAGCAGCTTAGGTGAAGGGGCAGGGGCTAACTATGGCTACACCTTC
J gene: TRBJ1-4; clone size: -; V gene: TRBV18; D gene: -; CDR3 protein: CASSRARREKLFF; CDR3 DNA: TGTGCCAGCTCCCGGGCCCGAAGGGAAAAACTGTTTTTT
J gene: TRBJ1-2; clone size: few; V gene: TRBV11-2; D gene: -; CDR3 protein: CASSITGPDGYTF; CDR3 DNA: TGTGCCAGCAGCATTACAGGGCCCGACGGCTACACCTTC
J gene: TRBJ1-1; clone size: few; V gene: TRBV12-3/TRBV12-4; D gene: TRBD1; CDR3 protein: CASRPGQATNTEAFF; CDR3 DNA: TGTGCCAGCAGACCAGGACAGGCTACGAACACTGAAGCTTTCTTT
J gene: TRBJ2-3; clone size: -; V gene: TRBV5-1; D gene: TRBD1; CDR3 protein: CASSLAPGQGGTDTQYF; CDR3 DNA: TGCGCCAGCAGCTTGGCCCCGGGACAGGGGGGCACAGATACGCAGTATTTT
J gene: TRBJ2-3; clone size: once; V gene: TRBV6-5; D gene: -; CDR3 protein: CASGSGADTQYF; CDR3 DNA: TGTGCCAGCGGGTCGGGGGCAGATACGCAGTATTTT
J gene: TRBJ2-1; clone size: -; V gene: TRBV7-2; D gene: -; CDR3 protein: CASSLSWLEQFF; CDR3 DNA: TGTGCCAGCAGCTTATCTTGGCTTGAGCAGTTCTTC
J gene: TRBJ2-5; clone size: few; V gene: TRBV12-3/TRBV12-4; D gene: TRBD2; CDR3 protein: CASSTSGRSVETQYF; CDR3 DNA: TGTGCCAGCAGCACAAGCGGGAGGTCCGTTGAGACCCAGTACTTC
J gene: TRBJ1-3; clone size: few; V gene: TRBV15; D gene: -; CDR3 protein: CATSLTSGAGNTIYF; CDR3 DNA: TGTGCCACCAGTCTCACGTCGGGGGCTGGAAACACCATATATTTT
J gene: TRBJ1-2; clone size: -; V gene: TRBV7-8; D gene: -; CDR3 protein: CASSLSYSGYTF; CDR3 DNA: TGTGCCAGCAGCTTGAGTTATAGTGGCTACACCTTC
J gene: TRBJ2-1; clone size: -; V gene: TRBV11-1; D gene: -; CDR3 protein: CASSDPGLPPGEQFF; CDR3 DNA: TGTGCCAGCAGCGATCCGGGACTTCCCCCCGGGGAGCAGTTCTTC
J gene: TRBJ2-2; clone size: many; V gene: TRBV5-1; D gene: -; CDR3 protein: CASSLAGPTGELFF; CDR3 DNA: TGCGCCAGCAGCTTGGCCGGCCCCACCGGGGAGCTGTTTTTT
J gene: TRBJ2-3; clone size: few; V gene: TRBV6-1; D gene: TRBD2; CDR3 protein: CASRRGSATDTQYF; CDR3 DNA: TGTGCCAGCAGGCGGGGGAGCGCCACAGATACGCAGTATTTT
J gene: TRBJ2-7; clone size: -; V gene: TRBV4-2; D gene: -; CDR3 protein: CASSQDQAGRSYEQYF; CDR3 DNA: TGTGCCAGCAGCCAAGATCAGGCGGGGAGATCCTACGAGCAGTACTTC
J gene: TRBJ2-7; clone size: many; V gene: TRBV12-3/TRBV12-4; D gene: TRBD2; CDR3 protein: CASSPTSSYEQYF; CDR3 DNA: TGCGCCAGCAGCCCGACTAGCAGCTACGAGCAGTACTTC
J gene: TRBJ2-5; clone size: few; V gene: TRBV10-3; D gene: -; CDR3 protein: CAISDGTNQETQYF; CDR3 DNA: TGTGCCATCAGTGACGGGACAAATCAAGAGACCCAGTACTTC
J gene: TRBJ1-6; clone size: -; V gene: TRBV5-6; D gene: -; CDR3 protein: CASSQRRSPLHF; CDR3 DNA: TGTGCCAGCAGCCAGAGACGATCACCCCTCCACTTT
J gene: TRBJ2-5; clone size: few; V gene: TRBV29-1; D gene: TRBD1; CDR3 protein: CSVEIQGARETQYF; CDR3 DNA: TGCAGCGTTGAGATACAGGGGGCTAGGGAGACCCAGTACTTC
J gene: TRBJ1-2; clone size: few; V gene: TRBV12-3/TRBV12-4; D gene: -; CDR3 protein: CASSWDVSTWGYTF; CDR3 DNA: TGTGCCAGCAGCTGGGACGTCTCGACATGGGGCTACACCTTC
J gene: TRBJ1-1; clone size: few; V gene: TRBV12-3/TRBV12-4; D gene: -; CDR3 protein: CASSLGRTTF; CDR3 DNA: TGTGCCAGCAGTCTGGGACGGACTACCTTT
J gene: TRBJ2-1; clone size: many; V gene: TRBV27; D gene: TRBD1; CDR3 protein: CASQLKTGASSYNEQFF; CDR3 DNA: TGTGCCAGCCAATTAAAGACAGGGGCGAGCTCCTACAATGAGCAGTTCTTC
J gene: TRBJ2-2; clone size: -; V gene: TRBV5-1; D gene: TRBD1; CDR3 protein: CASSKDRARTGELFF; CDR3 DNA: TGCGCCAGCAGCAAAGACAGGGCGCGGACCGGGGAGCTGTTTTTT
J gene: TRBJ2-5; clone size: many; V gene: TRBV29-1; D gene: TRBD1; CDR3 protein: CSGRQGQETQYF; CDR3 DNA: TGCAGCGGAAGACAGGGCCAAGAGACCCAGTACTTC